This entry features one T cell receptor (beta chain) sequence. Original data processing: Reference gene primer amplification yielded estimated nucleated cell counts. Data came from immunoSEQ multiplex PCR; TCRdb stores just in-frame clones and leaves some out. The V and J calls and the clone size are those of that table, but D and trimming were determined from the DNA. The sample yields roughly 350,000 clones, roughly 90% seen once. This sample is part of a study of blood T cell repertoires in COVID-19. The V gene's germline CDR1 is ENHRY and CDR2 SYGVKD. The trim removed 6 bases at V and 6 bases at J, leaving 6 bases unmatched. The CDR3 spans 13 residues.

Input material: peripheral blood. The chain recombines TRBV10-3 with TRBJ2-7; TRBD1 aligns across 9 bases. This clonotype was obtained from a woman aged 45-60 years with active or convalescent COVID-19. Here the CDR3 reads CAIRAGQGSEQYF. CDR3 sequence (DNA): TGTGCCATCAGGGCGGGACAGGGCAGCGAGCAGTACTTC.